This entry describes one T cell receptor (beta chain). In the original workflow: From reference gene primer amplification, estimates of nucleated cell counts were derived. Using immunoSEQ multiplex PCR, the repertoire was profiled, and TCRdb retains in-frame clones only, with some absent. That table is the source of V, J and clone size, and D and trimming were worked out from the DNA. The table shows roughly 240,000 clones, with approximately 87% occurring only once. CDR3 length: 12 residues. The germline CDR1 and CDR2 sequences are SSHAT and FNYEAQ (reference sequence). Trimming stripped 4 bases from V and 2 bases from J, with 2 bases between. The sample is drawn from a study of blood T cell repertoires in COVID-19.

The clonotype comes from a man aged 60-69 years who had recovered from COVID-19. The genes are TRBV7-7 and TRBJ2-2; no clear D gene. The sample consisted of peripheral blood. For the CDR3, the DNA is TGTGCCAGCAGCTCAAACACCGGGGAGCTGTTTTTT. Translating it yields CASSSNTGELFF.